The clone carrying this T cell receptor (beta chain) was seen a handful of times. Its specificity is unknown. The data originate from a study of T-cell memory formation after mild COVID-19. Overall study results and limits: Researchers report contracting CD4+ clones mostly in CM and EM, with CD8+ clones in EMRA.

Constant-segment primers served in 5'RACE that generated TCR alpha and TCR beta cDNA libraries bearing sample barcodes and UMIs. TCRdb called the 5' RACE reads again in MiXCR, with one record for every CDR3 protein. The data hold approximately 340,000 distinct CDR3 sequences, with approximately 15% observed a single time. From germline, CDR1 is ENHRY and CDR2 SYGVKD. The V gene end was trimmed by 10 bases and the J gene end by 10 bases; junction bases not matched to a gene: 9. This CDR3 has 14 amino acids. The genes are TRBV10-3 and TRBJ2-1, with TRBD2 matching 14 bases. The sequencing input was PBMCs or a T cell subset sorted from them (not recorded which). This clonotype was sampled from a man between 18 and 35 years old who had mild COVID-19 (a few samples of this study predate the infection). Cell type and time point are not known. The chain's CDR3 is CASHGTSGGGEQFF. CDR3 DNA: TGTGCCAGCCACGGGACTAGCGGGGGTGGGGAGCAGTTCTTC.